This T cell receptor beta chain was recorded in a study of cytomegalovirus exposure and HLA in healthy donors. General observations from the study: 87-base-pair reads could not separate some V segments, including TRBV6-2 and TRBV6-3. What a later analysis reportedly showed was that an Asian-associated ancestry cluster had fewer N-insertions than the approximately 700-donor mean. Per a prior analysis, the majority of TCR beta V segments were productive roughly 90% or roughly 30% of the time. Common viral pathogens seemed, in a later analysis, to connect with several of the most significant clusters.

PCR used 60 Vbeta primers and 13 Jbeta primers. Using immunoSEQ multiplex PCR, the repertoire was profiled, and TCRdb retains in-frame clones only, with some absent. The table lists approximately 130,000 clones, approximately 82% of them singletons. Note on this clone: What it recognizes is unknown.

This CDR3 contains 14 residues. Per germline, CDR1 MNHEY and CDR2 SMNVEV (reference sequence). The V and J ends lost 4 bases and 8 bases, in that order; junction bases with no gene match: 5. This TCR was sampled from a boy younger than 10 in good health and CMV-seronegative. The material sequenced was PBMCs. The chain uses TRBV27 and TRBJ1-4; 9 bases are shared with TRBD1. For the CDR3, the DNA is TGTGCCAGCAGTTCTCCGACAGGGGGGGAAAAACTGTTTTTT. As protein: CASSSPTGGEKLFF.